A selection of T cell receptor beta chains follows, all from one sample in a study of radiotherapy plus CTLA-4 blockade in lung cancer. The data were produced by immunoSEQ multiplex PCR, yet TCRdb's version contains in-frame clones alone and is incomplete. The top ten hold approximately 3.3% of the sample, which has 20,000 to 25,000 clones, around 70% seen once. The sequences come from peripheral blood, collected from a patient treated with radiotherapy plus ipilimumab. Receptors originate from a human donor with non-small cell lung cancer whose response to radiotherapy plus ipilimumab could not be evaluated. CDR3s include the opening cysteine and the closing phenylalanine or tryptophan. A D gene is named only where the DNA matches it firmly. The size entry is marked missing in some rows and otherwise reads once, few, many or a size class.

>NA|few|17|TRBV18|TRBJ2-7
TGTGCCAGCTCACCATTCGCGGTCCAAGGCGGGTTCTACGAGCAGTACTTC
CASSPFAVQGGFYEQYF
>NA|medium-sized|14|TRBV6-6|TRBJ1-2
TGTGCCAGCAGTCTCCAGGGCCCCCGCGGTGGCTACACCTTC
CASSLQGPRGGYTF
>NA|few|14|TRBV6-1|TRBJ1-2
TGTGCCAGCAGTGAAAAGGGACACGCATCTGGCTACACCTTC
CASSEKGHASGYTF
>TRBD1|NA|17|TRBV28|TRBJ1-5
TGTGCCAGCAGTTTCCGGACGGACAGGGCCCCAAATCAGCCCCAGCATTTT
CASSFRTDRAPNQPQHF
>TRBD2|NA|15|TRBV27|TRBJ2-1
TGTGCCAGCTGGGTGACTAGCGGGGGATACAATGAGCAGTTCTTC
CASWVTSGGYNEQFF
>TRBD1|NA|17|TRBV5-4|TRBJ1-1
TGTGCCAGCAGCTTGACACGACAGGGTCTAAGGACCACTGAAGCTTTCTTT
CASSLTRQGLRTTEAFF
>NA|NA|15|TRBV11-3|TRBJ2-7
TGTGCCAGCAGCTTAGGAGTCGACAGCACCTACGAGCAGTACTTC
CASSLGVDSTYEQYF
>TRBD1|few|14|TRBV28|TRBJ1-1
TGTGCCAGCAGGATTCAGGGGGCAGCGACTGAAGCTTTCTTT
CASRIQGAATEAFF
>NA|NA|15|TRBV28|TRBJ2-5
TGTGCCAGCAGTTTATCGAGGAGGGAGAAAGAGACCCAGTACTTC
CASSLSRREKETQYF
>NA|NA|15|TRBV4-1|TRBJ1-5
TGCGCCAGCAGCCACGCAGGGGCCTTCAATCAGCCCCAGCATTTT
CASSHAGAFNQPQHF
>NA|NA|19|TRBV6-1|TRBJ2-2
TGTGCCAGCAGTGAAGGCGGCCCTGGGAGGACTACGAACACCGGGGAGCTGTTTTTT
CASSEGGPGRTTNTGELFF
>TRBD1|NA|13|TRBV11-2|TRBJ2-7
TGTGCCAGCAGCCTAAACAGGGGCGGCGAGCAGTACTTC
CASSLNRGGEQYF
>TRBD2|NA|15|TRBV7-2|TRBJ2-1
TGTGCCACCAGAAGGGGCGGGACTAACTACAATGAGCAGTTCTTC
CATRRGGTNYNEQFF
>NA|once|12|TRBV5-6|TRBJ2-7
TGTGCCAGCAGCTGGTTCCAGGGGGAGCAGTACTTC
CASSWFQGEQYF
>NA|NA|14|TRBV7-8|TRBJ2-2
TGTGCCAGCAGCTTTTTAGTGAACACCGGGGAGCTGTTTTTT
CASSFLVNTGELFF
>NA|NA|15|TRBV11-2|TRBJ2-7
TGTGCCAGCAGCTTAGTTCAACAGGGAAAGTACGAGCAGTACTTC
CASSLVQQGKYEQYF
>NA|NA|14|TRBV5-4|TRBJ2-7
TGTGCCAGCAGCTTGGGCGTCAGGCCGTACGAGCAGTACTTC
CASSLGVRPYEQYF
>NA|NA|16|TRBV4-1|TRBJ2-7
TGCGCCAGCAGCCAAGATCGGAGCCTTAGCTCCTACGAGCAGTACTTC
CASSQDRSLSSYEQYF
>NA|few|11|TRBV5-1|TRBJ2-5
TGCGCCAGCAGTACGGGGGAGACCCAGTACTTC
CASSTGETQYF
>NA|large|14|TRBV28|TRBJ1-1
TGTGCCAGCAGTCAGCCTTTGGGGGGTAGGGAAGCTTTCTTT
CASSQPLGGREAFF
>TRBD2|NA|15|TRBV2|TRBJ2-1
TGTGCCAGCAGGGAGCGGGAGGGCGGATACAATGAGCAGTTCTTC
CASREREGGYNEQFF
>NA|few|12|TRBV19|TRBJ1-1
TGTGCCAGTAGTATAGGAAGAGGGAAAGCTTTCTTT
CASSIGRGKAFF
>NA|NA|16|TRBV5-4|TRBJ2-1
TGTGCCAGCTCCAATTTTAGCCGAAGCTCCTACAATGAGCAGTTCTTC
CASSNFSRSSYNEQFF
>TRBD2|NA|17|TRBV28|TRBJ2-3
TGTGCCAGCAGTTCAGCGGGAGGGCTTCCTAGCACAGATACGCAGTATTTT
CASSSAGGLPSTDTQYF
>NA|few|15|TRBV7-2|TRBJ1-2
TGTGCCAGCAGCTTAGGGGGCGGATCTAACTATGGCTACACCTTC
CASSLGGGSNYGYTF
>TRBD1|NA|13|TRBV5-1|TRBJ1-1
TGCGCCAGCAGCTTCCCCGACAGGGGGTTGACTTTCTTT
CASSFPDRGLTFF
>TRBD1|NA|14|TRBV5-1|TRBJ1-4
TGCGCCAGCAGCTTGCGACAGGGGAATGAAAAACTGTTTTTT
CASSLRQGNEKLFF
>NA|NA|19|TRBV7-8|TRBJ2-5
TGTGCCAGCAGCTTATCTCGGGTGTTGGCTAACCCAACGCAAGAGACCCAGTACTTC
CASSLSRVLANPTQETQYF
>NA|NA|13|TRBV6-1|TRBJ2-1
TGTGCCAGCAGGGTCAGTAGTAGCGATGAGCAGTTCTTC
CASRVSSSDEQFF
>NA|medium-sized|14|TRBV30|TRBJ1-3
TGTGCCTGGAATCCAGGAAGCTCTGGAAACACCATATATTTT
CAWNPGSSGNTIYF